These 17 T cell receptor beta chains were all obtained from the same sample, sequenced in a study of neoadjuvant nivolumab and ipilimumab in lung cancer. The table came from immunoSEQ multiplex PCR; TCRdb's copy has only in-frame clones and leaves some out. The sample has about 26,000 clones; 80% to 85% are singletons. This specimen was tumor tissue, taken after neoadjuvant nivolumab, alone or with ipilimumab, at or shortly before surgery. All receptors come from an adult with non-small cell lung cancer.

The chain links TRBV11-3 to TRBJ2-5, with D perhaps matching TRBD1 (5 bases). This CDR3 spans 15 amino acids. Per germline, CDR1 SGHNT and CDR2 YENEEA. Between the trimmed V and J ends, which lost 4 bases and 4 bases, there was a span of 16 bases. CDR3 residues: CASSSAGKVGETQYF. The CDR3 nucleotides read TGTGCCAGCAGCTCCGCAGGGAAGGTCGGAGAGACCCAGTACTTC. Supplemented by reference TRBV11-3 and TRBJ2-5, the full variable domain reads EAGVVQSPRYKIIEKKQPVAFWCNPISGHNTLYWYLQNLGQGPELLIRYENEEAVDDSQLPKDRFSAERLKGVDSTLKIQPAELGDSAVYLCASSSAGKVGETQYFGPGTRLLVL.

V usage is TRBV28 and J usage is TRBJ1-4; 8 nucleotides align to TRBD1. Germline CDR1 is MDHEN and CDR2 is SYDVKM. Trimming removed 7 bases from V and 7 bases from J; junction bases left unmatched: 8. This CDR3 has 14 residues. CDR3 residues: CASTTGGFSEKLFF. In nucleotides, the CDR3 is TGTGCCAGCACTACAGGGGGTTTTAGTGAAAAACTGTTTTTT.

This clone was seen once. The chain joins TRBV13 to TRBJ1-5, with 9 bases lining up with TRBD1. From germline, CDR1 is PRHDT and CDR2 FYEKMQ (reference sequence). Losses at the gene ends were 2 bases for V and 7 bases for J; bases not matched to a gene: 12. The CDR3 has 17 amino acids. The CDR3 DNA reads as TGTGCCAGCAGCTTATTTGGGGACAGGGAAACGGAGCAGCCCCAGCATTTT. Amino acids: CASSLFGDRETEQPQHF.

The chain employs TRBV10-3 and TRBJ2-1; D remains unclear. CDR1 ENHRY and CDR2 SYGVKD come from the germline V gene. CDR3 length: 14 amino acids. The V end lost 11 bases, the J end lost 7 bases, and 21 bases lay between the germline ends. DNA for the CDR3: TGTGCCTCGCGACGTGACCCGGTGGGGAATGAGCAGTTCTTC. Translation gives CASRRDPVGNEQFF.

This rearrangement joins TRBV5-1 to TRBJ1-1, with TRBD1 identical over 7 bases. CDR3 length equals 15 residues. CDR1 is SGHRS, CDR2 YFSETQ, per germline. J was trimmed by 7 bases and V by 0 bases; bases with no gene match: 9. As DNA, the CDR3 is TGCGCCAGCAGCTTGGCCGACAGGGAATTTAGTGAAGCTTTCTTT. Translated: CASSLADREFSEAFF.

The chain links TRBV7-9 to TRBJ2-7, with D perhaps matching TRBD1 (6 bases). Germline CDR1 SEHNR, CDR2 FQNEAQ (reference sequence). With 1 base removed from V and 2 bases from J, the gap between germline ends came to 12 bases. The CDR3 covers 15 residues. The CDR3 bases are TGTGCCAGCAGCTTAGGACAGGACCCGCCCTACGAGCAGTACTTC. Protein: CASSLGQDPPYEQYF.

V usage is TRBV15 and J usage is TRBJ1-2; D is possibly TRBD1 (6 bases). Germline CDR1 is LNHNV and CDR2 is YYDKDF (reference sequence). This CDR3 contains 15 residues. Trimming removed 3 bases at V and 4 bases at J, with 15 bases between. In DNA, the CDR3 is TGTGCCACCAGCAGCGAACAGGGAGTTCCCTATGGCTACACCTTC. Protein: CATSSEQGVPYGYTF.

This clone was found once. This sequence joins TRBV6-1 and TRBJ1-2; the D is unclear. The CDR3 totals 14 residues. With 8 bases removed from V and 0 bases from J, the gap between germline ends came to 13 bases. In germline, CDR1 is MNHNS, CDR2 SASEGT. As DNA, the CDR3 is TGTGCCAGCGTGAACACTCGATCTAACTATGGCTACACCTTC. Translating gives CASVNTRSNYGYTF.

This clone ranks as medium-sized. The DNA for the CDR3 is TGTGCCAGCAGTGATGGGAGACAGGGGGGACACACTGAAGCTTTCTTT. Protein: CASSDGRQGGHTEAFF. This chain uses TRBV2 with TRBJ1-1; 9 bases map to TRBD1. The length of the CDR3 is 16 residues. Germline V gene data show CDR1 as SNHLY and CDR2 as FYNNEI. V was clipped by 3 bases and J by 3 bases; unmatched bases: 8.

The V call is TRBV4-1, the J call TRBJ1-1; 8 bases align to TRBD1. This CDR3 is 14 amino acids long. Germline lookup yields CDR1 MGHRA and CDR2 YSYEKL. The ends lost 6 bases at V and 2 bases at J; junction bases unmatched: 5. The CDR3 bases are TGCGCCAGCAGGGACAGGGATTTCAACACTGAAGCTTTCTTT. Protein: CASRDRDFNTEAFF.

The chain uses TRBV28 and TRBJ2-7; D possibly corresponds to TRBD2 (6 bases). V dropped 7 bases and J dropped 3 bases, with 19 bases sitting between them. This CDR3 contains 15 residues. Germline values: CDR1 MDHEN, CDR2 SYDVKM. The CDR3 sequence: CASNPEGLGDYEQYF. In DNA, the CDR3 is TGTGCCAGCAATCCGGAGGGTCTGGGAGACTACGAGCAGTACTTC.

The rearrangement links TRBV18 to TRBJ2-3; 7 nucleotides line up with TRBD1. With V trimmed by 5 bases and J by 0 bases, 5 bases remained unmatched. The length of the CDR3 is 15 residues. CDR1 and CDR2 from the germline V gene are KGHSH and LQKENI. The CDR3 DNA reads as TGTGCCAGCTCATTTGACAGGGCAAGCACAGATACGCAGTATTTT. Its translation: CASSFDRASTDTQYF.

This clone appeared once. V usage is TRBV5-4 and J usage is TRBJ2-3; no clear D. Germline-derived CDR1 and CDR2 are SGHNT and YYREEE (reference sequence). V shed 0 bases and J shed 4 bases, with 3 bases lying between them. The CDR3 has 12 residues. The CDR3 region is CASSLDADTQYF. CDR3 bases: TGTGCCAGCAGCTTGGATGCAGATACGCAGTATTTT.

The V call is TRBV6-1, the J call TRBJ1-1; D is uncertain. V lost 2 bases and J 5 bases, leaving 12 bases between the germline ends. Germline loops: CDR1 MNHNS, CDR2 SASEGT. The CDR3 has 14 amino acids. CDR3 in amino acids: CASSERGGSTEAFF. The CDR3 DNA is TGTGCCAGCAGTGAAAGAGGCGGGAGTACTGAAGCTTTCTTT.

The J gene is TRBJ2-1, the V gene TRBV29-1, with 8 positions matching TRBD1. The V gene end was trimmed by 4 bases and the J gene end by 10 bases; junction bases not matched to a gene: 9. The CDR3 has 13 amino acids. The germline gives CDR1 SQVTM, CDR2 ANQGSEA. The CDR3: CSVVRPGQGEQFF. The DNA for the CDR3 is TGCAGCGTTGTCCGGCCCGGACAGGGCGAGCAGTTCTTC.

This chain connects TRBV5-5 to TRBJ2-2; perhaps TRBD2 as D (6 bases). CDR3 size: 12 residues. The germline V and J ends were trimmed by 5 bases and 6 bases, with 8 bases remaining between them. The V gene's germline CDR1 is SGHKS and CDR2 YYEKEE (reference sequence). CDR3 loop: CASRWGAGELFF. The CDR3 DNA sequence: TGTGCCAGCAGGTGGGGGGCCGGGGAGCTGTTTTTT.

The rearrangement links TRBV6-5 to TRBJ1-1, with D unresolved. This CDR3 is 15 amino acids long. V lost 6 bases and J 1 base, leaving 15 bases between the germline ends. The germline CDR1 and CDR2 sequences are MNHEY and SVGAGI. CDR3 loop: CASSGDYHRNTEAFF. CDR3 bases: TGTGCCAGCAGCGGAGACTATCACAGGAACACTGAAGCTTTCTTT.